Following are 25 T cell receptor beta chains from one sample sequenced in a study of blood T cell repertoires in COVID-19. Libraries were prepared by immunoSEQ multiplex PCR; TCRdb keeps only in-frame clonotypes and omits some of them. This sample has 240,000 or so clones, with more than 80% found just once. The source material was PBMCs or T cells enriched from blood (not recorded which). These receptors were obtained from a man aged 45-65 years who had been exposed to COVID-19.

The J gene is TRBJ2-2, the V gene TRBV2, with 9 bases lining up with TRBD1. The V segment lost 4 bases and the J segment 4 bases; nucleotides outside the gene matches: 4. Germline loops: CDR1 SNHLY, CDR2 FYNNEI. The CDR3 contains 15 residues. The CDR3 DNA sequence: TGTGCCAGCAGTGGACCGGGACAGGGCACCGGGGAGCTGTTTTTT. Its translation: CASSGPGQGTGELFF.

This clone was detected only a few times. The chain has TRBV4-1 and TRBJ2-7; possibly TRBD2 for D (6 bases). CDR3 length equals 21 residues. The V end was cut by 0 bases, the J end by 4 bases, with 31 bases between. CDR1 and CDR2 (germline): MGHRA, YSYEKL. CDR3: CASSQDIGGDGKYVEVYEQYV. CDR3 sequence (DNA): TGCGCCAGCAGCCAAGATATCGGGGGAGACGGGAAGTACGTTGAAGTATACGAGCAGTACGTC.

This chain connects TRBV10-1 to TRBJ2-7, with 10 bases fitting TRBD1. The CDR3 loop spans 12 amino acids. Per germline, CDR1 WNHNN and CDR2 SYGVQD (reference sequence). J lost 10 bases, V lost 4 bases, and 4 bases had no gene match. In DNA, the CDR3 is TGCGCCAGCAGTGCAGGACAGGGGGTTCAGTACGTC. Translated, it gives CASSAGQGVQYV.

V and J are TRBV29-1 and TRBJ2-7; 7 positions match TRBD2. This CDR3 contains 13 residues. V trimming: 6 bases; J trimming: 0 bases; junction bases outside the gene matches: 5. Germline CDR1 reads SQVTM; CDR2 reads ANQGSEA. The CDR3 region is CSVRAGLSYEQYF. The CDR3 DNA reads TGCAGCGTGAGAGCGGGGCTCTCCTACGAGCAGTACTTC.

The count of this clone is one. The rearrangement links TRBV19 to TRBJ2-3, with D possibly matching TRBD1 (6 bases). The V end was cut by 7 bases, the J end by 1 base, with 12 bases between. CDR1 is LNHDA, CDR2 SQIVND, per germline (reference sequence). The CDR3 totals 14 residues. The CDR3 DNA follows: TGTGCCAGTACCCAGGACAGACGCACAGATACGCAGTATTTT. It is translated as CASTQDRRTDTQYF.

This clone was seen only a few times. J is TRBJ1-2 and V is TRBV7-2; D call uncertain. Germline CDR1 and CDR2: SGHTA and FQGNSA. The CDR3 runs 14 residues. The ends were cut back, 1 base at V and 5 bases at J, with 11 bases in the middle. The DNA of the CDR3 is TGTGCCAGCAGCTTAGGCAGTCAGACTTATGGCTACACCTTC. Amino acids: CASSLGSQTYGYTF.

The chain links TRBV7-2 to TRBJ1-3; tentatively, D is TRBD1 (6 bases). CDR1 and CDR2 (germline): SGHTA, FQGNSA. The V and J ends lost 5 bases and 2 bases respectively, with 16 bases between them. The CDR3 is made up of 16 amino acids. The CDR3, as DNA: TGTGCCAGCAGCCCGCGTAGGGGGGGAACTGGAAACACCATATATTTT. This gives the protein CASSPRRGGTGNTIYF.

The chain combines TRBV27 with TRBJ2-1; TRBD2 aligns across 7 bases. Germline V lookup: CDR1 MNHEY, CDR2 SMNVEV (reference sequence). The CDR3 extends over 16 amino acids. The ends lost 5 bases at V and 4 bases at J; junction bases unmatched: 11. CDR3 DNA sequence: TGTGCCAGCAGTCCTATACAGTGGGGGGGTTACAATGAGCAGTTCTTC. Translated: CASSPIQWGGYNEQFF.

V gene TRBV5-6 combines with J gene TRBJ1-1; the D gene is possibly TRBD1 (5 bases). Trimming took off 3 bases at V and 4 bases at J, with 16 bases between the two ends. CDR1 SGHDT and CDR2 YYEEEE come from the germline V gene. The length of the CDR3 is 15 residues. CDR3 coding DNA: TGTGCCAGCAGCTCCCGACAGATATGGGGCACTGAAGCTTTCTTT. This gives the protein CASSSRQIWGTEAFF.

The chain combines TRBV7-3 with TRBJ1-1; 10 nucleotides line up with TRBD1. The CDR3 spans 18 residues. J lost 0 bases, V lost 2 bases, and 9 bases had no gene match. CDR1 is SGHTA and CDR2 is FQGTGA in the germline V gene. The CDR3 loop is CASSLRGGTGELNTEAFF. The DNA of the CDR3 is TGTGCCAGCAGCTTACGTGGTGGGACAGGGGAACTGAACACTGAAGCTTTCTTT. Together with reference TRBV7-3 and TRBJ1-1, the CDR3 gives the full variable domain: GAGVSQTPSNKVTEKGKYVELRCDPISGHTALYWYRQSLGQGPEFLIYFQGTGAADDSGLPNDRFFAVRPEGSVSTLKIQRTERGDSAVYLCASSLRGGTGELNTEAFFGQGTRLTVV.

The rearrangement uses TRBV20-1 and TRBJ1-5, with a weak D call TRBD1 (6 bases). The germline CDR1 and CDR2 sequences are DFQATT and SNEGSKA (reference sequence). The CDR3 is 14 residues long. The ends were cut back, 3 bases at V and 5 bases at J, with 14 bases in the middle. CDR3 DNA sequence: TGCAGTGCTAGTCGGGGGGCGGTTGATCAGCCCCAGCATTTT. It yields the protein CSASRGAVDQPQHF.

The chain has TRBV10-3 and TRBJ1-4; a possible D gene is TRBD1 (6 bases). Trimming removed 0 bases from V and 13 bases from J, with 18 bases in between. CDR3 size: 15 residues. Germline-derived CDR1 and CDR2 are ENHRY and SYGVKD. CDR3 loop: CAISESQGPEPGLFF. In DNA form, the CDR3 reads TGTGCCATCAGTGAGTCCCAGGGGCCCGAACCGGGACTGTTTTTT.

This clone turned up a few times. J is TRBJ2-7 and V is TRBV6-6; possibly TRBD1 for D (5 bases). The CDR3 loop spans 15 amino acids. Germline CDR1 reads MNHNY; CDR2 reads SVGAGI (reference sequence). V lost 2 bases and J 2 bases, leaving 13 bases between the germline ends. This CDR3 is CASSYQAGHAYEQYV. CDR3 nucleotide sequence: TGTGCCAGCAGTTACCAGGCAGGGCATGCCTACGAGCAGTACGTC.

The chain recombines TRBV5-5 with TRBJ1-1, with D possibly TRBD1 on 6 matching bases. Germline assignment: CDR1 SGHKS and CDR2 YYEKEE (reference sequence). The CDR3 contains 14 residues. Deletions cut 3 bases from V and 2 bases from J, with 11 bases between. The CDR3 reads CASSSKTGNTEAFF. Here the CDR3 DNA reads TGTGCCAGCAGCTCAAAGACAGGAAACACTGAAGCTTTCTTT.

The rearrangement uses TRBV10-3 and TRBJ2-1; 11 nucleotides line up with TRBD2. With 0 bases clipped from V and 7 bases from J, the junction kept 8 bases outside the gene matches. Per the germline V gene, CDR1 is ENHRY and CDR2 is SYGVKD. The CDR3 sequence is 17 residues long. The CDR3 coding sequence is TGTGCCATCAGTGAGTCGATAGCGGGGGGGCGGTTAAATGAGCAGTTCTTC. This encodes CAISESIAGGRLNEQFF.

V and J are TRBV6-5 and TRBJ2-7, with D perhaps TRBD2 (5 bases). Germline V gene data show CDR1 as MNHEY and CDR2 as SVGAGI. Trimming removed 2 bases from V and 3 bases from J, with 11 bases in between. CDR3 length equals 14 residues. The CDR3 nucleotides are TGTGCCAGCAGTTACCGCGGGCCCATCTACGAGCAGTACTTC. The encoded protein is CASSYRGPIYEQYF.

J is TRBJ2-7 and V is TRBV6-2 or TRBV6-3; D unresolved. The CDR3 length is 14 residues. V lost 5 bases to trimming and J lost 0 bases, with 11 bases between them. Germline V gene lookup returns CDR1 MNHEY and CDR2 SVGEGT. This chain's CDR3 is CASSKPGLSYEQYV. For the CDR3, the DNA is TGTGCCAGCAGTAAACCAGGCCTCTCCTACGAGCAGTACGTC.

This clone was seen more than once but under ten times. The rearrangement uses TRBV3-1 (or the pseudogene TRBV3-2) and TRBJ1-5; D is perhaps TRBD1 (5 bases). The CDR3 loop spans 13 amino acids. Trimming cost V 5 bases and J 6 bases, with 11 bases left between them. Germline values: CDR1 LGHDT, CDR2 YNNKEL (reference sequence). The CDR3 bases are TGTGCCAGCAGCGCTACGGGGGGTCAGCCCCAGCATTTT. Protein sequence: CASSATGGQPQHF.

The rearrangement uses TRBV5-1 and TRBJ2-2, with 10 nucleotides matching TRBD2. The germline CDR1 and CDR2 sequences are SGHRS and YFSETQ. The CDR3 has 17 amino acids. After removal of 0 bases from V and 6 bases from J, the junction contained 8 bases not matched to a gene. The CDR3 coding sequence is TGCGCCAGCAGCTTGGTAGCTAGCGGGAGTCAGGCCGGGGAGCTGTTTTTT. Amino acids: CASSLVASGSQAGELFF.

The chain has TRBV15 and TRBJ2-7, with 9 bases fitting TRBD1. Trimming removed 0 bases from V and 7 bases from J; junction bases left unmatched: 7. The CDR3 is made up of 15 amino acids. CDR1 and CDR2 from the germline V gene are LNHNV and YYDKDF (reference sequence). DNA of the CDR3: TGTGCCACCAGCAGAGATAGGACAGGGGTCGAGGAGCAGTACGTC. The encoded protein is CATSRDRTGVEEQYV.

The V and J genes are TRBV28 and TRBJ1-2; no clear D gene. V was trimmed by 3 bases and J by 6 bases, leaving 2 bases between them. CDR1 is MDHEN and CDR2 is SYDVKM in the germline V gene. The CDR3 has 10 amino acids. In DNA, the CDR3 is TGTGCCAGCAGTTTCGATGGCTACACCTTC. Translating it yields CASSFDGYTF.

The CDR3 loop reads CASSQVAGGTGNTIYF. Here the CDR3 DNA reads TGCGCCAGCAGCCAAGTAGCCGGGGGAACTGGAAACACCATATATTTT. The rearrangement joins TRBV4-1 to TRBJ1-3; maybe TRBD1 (5 bases). The V and J ends lost 1 base and 2 bases respectively, with 12 bases between them. The CDR3 sequence is 16 residues long. The germline gives CDR1 MGHRA, CDR2 YSYEKL.

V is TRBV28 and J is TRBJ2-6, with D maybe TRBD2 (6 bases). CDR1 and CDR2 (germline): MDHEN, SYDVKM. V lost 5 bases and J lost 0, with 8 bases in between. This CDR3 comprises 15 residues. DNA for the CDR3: TGTGCCAGCAGTCCCGGGAGCTCTGGGGCCAACGTCCTGACTTTC. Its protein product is CASSPGSSGANVLTF.

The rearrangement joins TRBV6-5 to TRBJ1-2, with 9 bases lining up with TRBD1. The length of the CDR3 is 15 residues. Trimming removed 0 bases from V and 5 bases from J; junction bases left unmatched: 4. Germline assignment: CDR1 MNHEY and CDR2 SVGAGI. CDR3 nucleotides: TGTGCCAGCAGTTACTCTTTGGGACAGGGATATGGCTACACCTTC. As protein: CASSYSLGQGYGYTF.

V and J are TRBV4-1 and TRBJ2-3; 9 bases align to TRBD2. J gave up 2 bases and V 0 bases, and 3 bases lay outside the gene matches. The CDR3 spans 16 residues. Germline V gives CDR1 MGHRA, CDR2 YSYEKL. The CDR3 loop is CASSQELAGATDTQYF. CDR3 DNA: TGCGCCAGCAGCCAAGAACTAGCGGGTGCCACAGATACGCAGTATTTT.